The 27 T cell receptor beta chains below were found in one sample sequenced in a study of T cells in Graves' hyperthyroidism and ophthalmopathy. The source material, RNA transcripts, was used to amplify TCR beta CDR3 regions. HTBI primers were the set used in a first-round RT-PCR of the TCR CDR3. TCRdb ran MiXCR on the multiplex PCR reads and lists one entry per CDR3 protein. This table has around 340,000 distinct CDR3 sequences, 14% appearing once. The sequenced material came from blood. These receptors came from a woman aged 25 to 45 with Graves' hyperthyroidism.

The rearrangement joins TRBV4-2 to TRBJ2-7; either TRBD1 or TRBD2 may fit D (5 bases each). Germline V gene lookup returns CDR1 LGHNA and CDR2 YNFKEQ. The germline V and J ends were trimmed by 1 base and 2 bases, with 9 bases remaining between them. The CDR3 is made up of 14 amino acids. The CDR3 protein is CASSQVVGPYEQYF. The CDR3, as DNA: TGTGCCAGCAGCCAAGTGGTGGGACCCTACGAGCAGTACTTC.

This clonotype was picked up many times. V gene TRBV7-2 combines with J gene TRBJ1-1; D remains unclear. Per the germline V gene, CDR1 is SGHTA and CDR2 is FQGNSA. V shed 1 base and J shed 1 base, with 7 bases lying between them. The CDR3 has 14 residues. Here the CDR3 reads CASSLVAANTEAFF. The CDR3 nucleotides read TGTGCCAGCAGCTTAGTTGCAGCGAACACTGAAGCTTTCTTT.

This clonotype was detected only a few times. This chain uses TRBV15 with TRBJ2-1; D unclear. V lost 0 bases, J lost 7 bases, and 28 bases lay in between. CDR1 is LNHNV, CDR2 YYDKDF, per germline (reference sequence). This CDR3 contains 20 residues. This CDR3 is CATSRDDPGSGRPYTNEQFF. The CDR3 coding sequence is TGTGCCACCAGCAGAGACGATCCAGGTTCCGGCCGCCCATATACGAATGAGCAGTTCTTC.

This clonotype showed up many times. The chain joins TRBV7-2 to TRBJ2-4; a weak D match, TRBD1 (6 bases). CDR3 length: 15 residues. Germline V gene data show CDR1 as SGHTA and CDR2 as FQGNSA. V was pared by 0 bases and J by 3 bases, with 9 bases between. The CDR3 nucleotides read TGTGCCAGCAGCTTAGCAGGGGGTGGCAAAAACATTCAGTACTTC. Translated: CASSLAGGGKNIQYF.

This clonotype was found a few times. This chain links TRBV27 with TRBJ2-7; D gene unclear. The CDR3 is 13 residues long. V was cut by 8 bases and J by 2 bases, with 13 bases left in between. In germline, CDR1 is MNHEY, CDR2 SMNVEV (reference sequence). The CDR3 coding sequence is TGTGCCAGCGGGATTGGGCCCACCTACGAGCAGTACTTC. It codes for CASGIGPTYEQYF.

This clonotype was detected a few times. The rearrangement links TRBV18 to TRBJ2-2; TRBD2 agrees at 11 bases. The CDR3 runs 15 residues. Germline loops: CDR1 KGHSH, CDR2 LQKENI. The V segment lost 0 bases and the J segment 6 bases; nucleotides outside the gene matches: 0. CDR3 in amino acids: CASSPPGLAAGELFF. DNA for the CDR3: TGTGCCAGCTCACCACCGGGACTAGCGGCCGGGGAGCTGTTTTTT.

The V and J genes are TRBV9 and TRBJ2-7; 11 nucleotides match TRBD1. Germline V gene lookup returns CDR1 SGDLS and CDR2 YYNGEE. The CDR3 runs 15 residues. V lost 0 bases, J lost 7 bases, and 6 bases stayed unmatched. The CDR3 loop reads CASSVVGQGAQEQYF. CDR3 DNA: TGTGCCAGCAGCGTAGTAGGACAGGGGGCTCAGGAGCAGTACTTC.

The chain joins TRBV7-8 to TRBJ2-2, with D perhaps matching TRBD1 (5 bases). There are 14 residues in the CDR3. Trimming stripped 4 bases from V and 3 bases from J, with 9 bases between. The germline V gene encodes CDR1 SGHVS and CDR2 FQNEAQ. CDR3 in amino acids: CASSSPGYTGELFF. CDR3 sequence (DNA): TGTGCCAGCAGCTCACCAGGGTACACCGGGGAGCTGTTTTTT.

This clonotype was observed a handful of times. This sequence joins TRBV29-1 and TRBJ2-2, with D maybe TRBD2 (7 bases). The V gene lost 5 bases and the J gene lost 5 bases, with 12 bases spanning the gap. Per germline, CDR1 SQVTM and CDR2 ANQGSEA. This CDR3 spans 13 amino acids. The CDR3 loop reads CSVRGGATGELFF. DNA of the CDR3: TGCAGCGTTAGGGGGGGAGCTACCGGGGAGCTGTTTTTT.

The chain employs TRBV28 and TRBJ2-7, with 10 bases lining up with TRBD2. The CDR3 spans 15 residues. Losses at the gene ends were 5 bases for V and 3 bases for J; bases not matched to a gene: 7. Per germline, CDR1 MDHEN and CDR2 SYDVKM. In DNA form, the CDR3 reads TGTGCCAGCAGTCCCGGACTAGCGGTGAACTACGAGCAGTACTTC. Translating it yields CASSPGLAVNYEQYF.

The CDR3 DNA is TGCAGCGTTGTCGGGCAGAGGGCGACCTCCTACGAGCAGTACTTC. As protein: CSVVGQRATSYEQYF. The chain uses TRBV29-1 and TRBJ2-7; the D gene is possibly TRBD2 (5 bases). This CDR3 spans 15 amino acids. Germline V CDR1 and CDR2: SQVTM, ANQGSEA. Trimming pared 4 bases from V and 0 bases from J, leaving 16 bases between.

This clonotype was seen only a few times. The chain has TRBV3-1 and TRBJ2-7, with TRBD2 identical over 10 bases. Germline-derived CDR1 and CDR2 are LGHDT and YNNKEL (reference sequence). This CDR3 spans 15 amino acids. V gave up 0 bases and J gave up 4 bases; unmatched junction bases: 3. DNA for the CDR3: TGTGCCAGCAGCCAAGATCCTAGCGGGGGTTACGAGCAGTACTTC. Translated: CASSQDPSGGYEQYF.

The table lists this clonotype with a few counts. This sequence joins TRBV4-2 and TRBJ2-7, with a tentative D call TRBD2 (5 bases). The germline V and J ends were trimmed by 0 bases and 3 bases, with 15 bases remaining between them. The CDR3 spans 16 residues. Germline CDR1 is LGHNA and CDR2 is YNFKEQ. The CDR3 loop reads CASSQDSARGHYEQYF. The CDR3 DNA reads TGTGCCAGCAGCCAAGATTCTGCGAGAGGGCACTACGAGCAGTACTTC.

The table lists this clonotype with a few counts. The J gene is TRBJ1-3, the V gene TRBV20-1, with 11 bases lining up with TRBD1. The junction had 7 bases not matched to a gene; V was cut back by 3 bases and J by 3 bases. The V gene's germline CDR1 is DFQATT and CDR2 SNEGSKA (reference sequence). CDR3 size: 16 residues. CDR3 residues: CSASALGTGGGNTIYF. In nucleotides, the CDR3 is TGCAGTGCTAGCGCCCTCGGGACAGGGGGTGGAAACACCATATATTTT.

The sample holds many counts of this clonotype. This chain links TRBV6-1 with TRBJ1-4; the match to TRBD1 covers 7 bases. V shed 5 bases, J shed 8 bases, and the junction held 11 bases outside the gene matches. The length of the CDR3 is 15 residues. CDR1 is MNHNS, CDR2 SASEGT, per germline. The CDR3 region is CASSITGAVGEKLFF. The CDR3 nucleotides are TGTGCCAGCAGTATTACAGGGGCAGTCGGAGAAAAACTGTTTTTT.

This clonotype was detected ten times or more. The chain uses TRBV12-3 or TRBV12-4 and TRBJ2-7, with D tentatively TRBD2 (6 bases). CDR3 length: 13 residues. V lost 5 bases and J lost 4, with 12 bases in between. The CDR3 nucleotides are TGTGCCAGCAGTCCAGGACTAAGTTACGAGCAGTACTTC. Translated: CASSPGLSYEQYF.

This sequence joins TRBV29-1 and TRBJ2-7; D remains unclear. V was pared by 3 bases and J by 5 bases, with 11 bases between. CDR3 length equals 12 residues. In germline, CDR1 is SQVTM, CDR2 ANQGSEA. This CDR3 reads CSVEGPKDEQYF. The CDR3 DNA follows: TGCAGCGTTGAGGGTCCAAAGGACGAGCAGTACTTC.

Only a few counts were recorded for this clonotype. This could be a read error, since a much larger clone is one nucleotide away. The rearrangement uses TRBV11-2 and TRBJ2-3; TRBD2 aligns across 8 bases. The germline CDR1 and CDR2 sequences are SGHAT and FQNNGV. The CDR3 totals 16 residues. This CDR3 is CASSLDWLAGTDTRYF. CDR3 in DNA: TGTGCCAGCAGCTTAGATTGGCTAGCGGGTACAGATACGCGGTATTTT.

The chain recombines TRBV30 with TRBJ2-3; a possible D gene is TRBD1 (5 bases). V shed 4 bases and J shed 3 bases, with 14 bases lying between them. CDR3 length: 14 residues. Germline V lookup: CDR1 GTSNPN, CDR2 SVGIG (reference sequence). The CDR3 protein is CAWIRAEWTDTQYF. The CDR3 DNA follows: TGTGCCTGGATCAGGGCGGAGTGGACAGATACGCAGTATTTT.

The chain combines TRBV19 with TRBJ1-5; 8 positions match TRBD1. The CDR3 is 14 amino acids. V was clipped by 10 bases and J by 4 bases; unmatched bases: 9. The germline V gene encodes CDR1 LNHDA and CDR2 SQIVND (reference sequence). CDR3 sequence: CATRTGNGNQPQHF. CDR3 bases: TGTGCCACCAGGACAGGGAATGGAAATCAGCCCCAGCATTTT.

The chain uses TRBV29-1 and TRBJ1-1; possible D gene TRBD1, 6 bases. Germline V CDR1 and CDR2: SQVTM, ANQGSEA. V was clipped by 1 base and J by 7 bases, with 22 bases between them. The CDR3 is 16 residues long. The CDR3 reads CSVEGPRTAGYNEAFF. As DNA, the CDR3 is TGCAGCGTTGAAGGGCCGCGGACAGCGGGATACAATGAAGCTTTCTTT.

This chain links TRBV6-1 with TRBJ2-1, with 9 bases matching TRBD1. CDR3 length: 15 residues. Germline V lookup: CDR1 MNHNS, CDR2 SASEGT. The J segment lost 5 bases and the V segment lost 6 bases, leaving 8 bases of the junction unmatched. CDR3 residues: CASSGGTGYDNEQFF. CDR3 coding DNA: TGTGCCAGCAGCGGCGGGACAGGGTACGACAATGAGCAGTTCTTC.

This clonotype has ten or more counts. J is TRBJ2-3 and V is TRBV6-2 or TRBV6-3; D not resolved. The germline V gene encodes CDR1 MNHEY and CDR2 SVGEGT. This CDR3 is built from 19 residues. With 2 bases removed from V and 2 bases from J, the gap between germline ends came to 23 bases. The CDR3 protein is CASSYILSGPPADTDTQYF. CDR3 nucleotides: TGTGCCAGCAGTTACATTCTCTCGGGCCCACCCGCGGACACAGATACGCAGTATTTT.

The chain is built from TRBV20-1 and TRBJ1-1, with D possibly TRBD1 on 5 matching bases. CDR1 is DFQATT, CDR2 SNEGSKA, per germline (reference sequence). The CDR3 is 14 residues long. V was cut by 1 base and J by 4 bases, with 13 bases left in between. The CDR3 sequence: CSARGRGAGTEAFF. The CDR3 DNA is TGCAGTGCTAGAGGGAGGGGCGCGGGCACTGAAGCTTTCTTT.

This clonotype was seen at least ten times. The V gene is TRBV12-3 or TRBV12-4, the J gene TRBJ1-1; D ambiguous. V gave up 3 bases and J gave up 0 bases, with 14 bases separating them. This CDR3 is 16 amino acids long. CDR3 sequence reads: CASSFGPWGMNTEAFF. As DNA, the CDR3 is TGTGCCAGCAGTTTTGGCCCCTGGGGTATGAACACTGAAGCTTTCTTT.

The rearrangement joins TRBV29-1 to TRBJ2-1; 9 bases are a match to TRBD2. Germline assignment: CDR1 SQVTM and CDR2 ANQGSEA. The ends lost 3 bases at V and 1 base at J; junction bases unmatched: 1. The CDR3 is 14 residues long. In DNA form, the CDR3 reads TGCAGCGTTGATCTAGCGGGGTCCTACAATGAGCAGTTCTTC. It translates to CSVDLAGSYNEQFF.

This clonotype was counted ten times or more. The V gene is TRBV28, the J gene TRBJ2-7; D is possibly TRBD2 (5 bases). CDR1 MDHEN and CDR2 SYDVKM come from the germline V gene. The CDR3 loop spans 13 amino acids. The V and J ends lost 7 bases and 2 bases respectively, with 12 bases between them. DNA for the CDR3: TGTGCCAGCAATCAGAGGGAGCCCTACGAGCAGTACTTC. It yields the protein CASNQREPYEQYF.